The entry below gives a single T cell receptor beta chain sequence along with its context. Its antigen is undetermined. The sample comes from a study of STAT5B mutations in CD4+ large granular lymphocyte leukemia. Study context: Among healthy donors, a particular HLA allele went with more CDR3 'QG' motifs. General study results and limits: No patients shared main leukemic clonotypes, though approximately 26% appeared at low frequency elsewhere.

The germline CDR1 and CDR2 sequences are MDHEN and SYDVKM. CDR3 length equals 13 residues. This table comes from immunoSEQ multiplex PCR, and its TCRdb copy is limited to in-frame clones, with some not included. This table holds approximately 20,000 clones, about four fifths found once. Buffy coats from healthy blood donors served as controls. The sample comprised CD4+ T cells from blood buffy coats. The chain employs TRBV28 and TRBJ2-5; no clear D gene. The better agreement between TRBJ2-7 and the DNA end casts doubt on the J call. The origin of this receptor is a human donor in good health. CDR3 coding DNA: TGTGCCAGCAGTTTAGTTCAAGCCTACGAGCAGTACTTC. Its translation is CASSLVQAYEQYF.